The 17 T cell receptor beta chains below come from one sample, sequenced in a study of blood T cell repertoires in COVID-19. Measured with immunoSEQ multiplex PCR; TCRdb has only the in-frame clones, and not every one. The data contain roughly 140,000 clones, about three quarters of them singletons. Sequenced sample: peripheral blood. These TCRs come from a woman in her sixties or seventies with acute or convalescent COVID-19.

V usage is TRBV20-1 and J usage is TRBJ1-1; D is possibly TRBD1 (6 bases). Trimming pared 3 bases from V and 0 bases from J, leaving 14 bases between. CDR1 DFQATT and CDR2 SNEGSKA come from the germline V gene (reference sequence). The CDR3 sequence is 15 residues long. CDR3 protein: CSASSRTDLNTEAFF. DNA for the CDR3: TGCAGTGCTAGTTCGAGGACAGATCTGAACACTGAAGCTTTCTTT.

CDR3 coding DNA: TGTGCCAGCAGACCCCAGGGAACCAACTATGGCTACACCTTC. This codes for CASRPQGTNYGYTF. V gene TRBV6-5 combines with J gene TRBJ1-2, with a tentative D call TRBD1 (5 bases). The V end lost 6 bases, the J end lost 2 bases, and 13 bases lay between the germline ends. Germline V gene sequence: CDR1 MNHEY, CDR2 SVGAGI. This CDR3 is 14 amino acids long.

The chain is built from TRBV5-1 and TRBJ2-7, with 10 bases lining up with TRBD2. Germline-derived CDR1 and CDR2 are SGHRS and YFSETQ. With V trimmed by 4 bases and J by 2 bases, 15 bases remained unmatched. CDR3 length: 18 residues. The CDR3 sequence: CASSKRLAGAFGPYEQYF. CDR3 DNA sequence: TGCGCCAGCAGCAAAAGGCTAGCGGGAGCATTTGGCCCCTACGAGCAGTACTTC.

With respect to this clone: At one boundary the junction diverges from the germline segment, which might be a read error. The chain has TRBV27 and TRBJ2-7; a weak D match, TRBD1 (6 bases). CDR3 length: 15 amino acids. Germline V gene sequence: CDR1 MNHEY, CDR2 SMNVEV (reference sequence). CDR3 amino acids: CVSKVGQGSSYEQYF. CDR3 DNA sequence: TGTGTCAGCAAGGTGGGGCAGGGGTCCTCCTACGAGCAGTACTTC.

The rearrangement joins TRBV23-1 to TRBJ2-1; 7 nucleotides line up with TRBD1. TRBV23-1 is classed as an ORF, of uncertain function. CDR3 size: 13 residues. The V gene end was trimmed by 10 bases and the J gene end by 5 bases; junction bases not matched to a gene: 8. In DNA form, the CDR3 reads TGCGCCACCACAGGGGTCTTGGACAATGAGCAGTTCTTC. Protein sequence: CATTGVLDNEQFF.

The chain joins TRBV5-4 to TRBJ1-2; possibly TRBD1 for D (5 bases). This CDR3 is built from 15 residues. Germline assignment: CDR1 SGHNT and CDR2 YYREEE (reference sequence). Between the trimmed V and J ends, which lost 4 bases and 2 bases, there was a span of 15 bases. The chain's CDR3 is CASSHPRGRNYGYTF. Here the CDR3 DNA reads TGTGCCAGCAGCCATCCGCGGGGACGGAACTATGGCTACACCTTC. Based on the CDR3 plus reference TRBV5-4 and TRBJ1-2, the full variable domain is ETGVTQSPTHLIKTRGQQVTLRCSSQSGHNTVSWYQQALGQGPQFIFQYYREEENGRGNFPPRFSGLQFPNYSSELNVNALELDDSALYLCASSHPRGRNYGYTFGSGTRLTVV.

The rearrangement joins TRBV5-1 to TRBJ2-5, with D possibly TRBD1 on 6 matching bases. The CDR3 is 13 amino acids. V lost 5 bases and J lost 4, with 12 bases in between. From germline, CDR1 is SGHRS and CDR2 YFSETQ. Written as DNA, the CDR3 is TGCGCCAGCAGTATAGGACAGAGAGAGACCCAGTACTTC. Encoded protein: CASSIGQRETQYF. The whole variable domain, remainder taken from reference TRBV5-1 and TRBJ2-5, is KAGVTQTPRYLIKTRGQQVTLSCSPISGHRSVSWYQQTPGQGLQFLFEYFSETQRNKGNFPGRFSGRQFSNSRSEMNVSTLELGDSALYLCASSIGQRETQYFGPGTRLLVL.

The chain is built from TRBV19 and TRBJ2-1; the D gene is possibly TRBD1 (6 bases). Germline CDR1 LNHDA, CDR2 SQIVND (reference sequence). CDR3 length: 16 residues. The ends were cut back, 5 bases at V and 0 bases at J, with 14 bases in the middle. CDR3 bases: TGTGCCAGTAGTCCCGGGCTAGGGGGCTCCTACAATGAGCAGTTCTTC. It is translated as CASSPGLGGSYNEQFF.

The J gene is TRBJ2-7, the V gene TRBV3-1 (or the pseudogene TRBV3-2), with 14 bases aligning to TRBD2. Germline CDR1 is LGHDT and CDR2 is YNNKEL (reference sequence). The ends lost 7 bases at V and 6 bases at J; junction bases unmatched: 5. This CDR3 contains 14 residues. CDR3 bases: TGTGCCAGCACCGAGGGACTAGCGGGAGCCGAGCAGTACTTC. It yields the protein CASTEGLAGAEQYF.

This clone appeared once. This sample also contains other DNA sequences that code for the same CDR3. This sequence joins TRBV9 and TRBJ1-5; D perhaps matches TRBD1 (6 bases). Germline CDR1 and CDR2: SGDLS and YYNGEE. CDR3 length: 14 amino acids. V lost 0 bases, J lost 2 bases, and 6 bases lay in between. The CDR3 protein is CASSVGTGNQPQHF. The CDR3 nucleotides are TGTGCCAGCAGCGTAGGGACAGGCAATCAGCCCCAGCATTTT.

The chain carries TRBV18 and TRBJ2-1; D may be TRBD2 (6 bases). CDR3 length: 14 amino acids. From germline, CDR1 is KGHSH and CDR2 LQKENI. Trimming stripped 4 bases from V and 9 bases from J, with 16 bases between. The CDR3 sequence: CASSHLETSGEQFF. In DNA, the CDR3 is TGTGCCAGCTCACACCTCGAGACTAGTGGTGAGCAGTTCTTC.

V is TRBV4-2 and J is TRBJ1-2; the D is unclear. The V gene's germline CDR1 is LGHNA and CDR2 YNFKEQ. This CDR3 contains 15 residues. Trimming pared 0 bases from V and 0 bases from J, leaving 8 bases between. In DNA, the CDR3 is TGTGCCAGCAGCCAAGACGGTAGTACTAACTATGGCTACACCTTC. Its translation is CASSQDGSTNYGYTF.

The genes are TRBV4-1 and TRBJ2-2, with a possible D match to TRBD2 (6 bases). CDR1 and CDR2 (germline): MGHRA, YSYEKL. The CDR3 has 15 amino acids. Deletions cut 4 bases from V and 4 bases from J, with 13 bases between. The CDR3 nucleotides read TGCGCCAGCAGCCCCCCCGGGACTGTCACCGGGGAGCTGTTTTTT. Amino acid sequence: CASSPPGTVTGELFF.

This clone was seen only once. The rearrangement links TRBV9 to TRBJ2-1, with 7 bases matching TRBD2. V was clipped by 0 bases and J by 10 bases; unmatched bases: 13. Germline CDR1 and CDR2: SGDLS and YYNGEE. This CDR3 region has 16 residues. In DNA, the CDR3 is TGTGCCAGCAGCGTAGGGGCGGGAGCCGTTTTGTTCGAGCAGTTCTTC. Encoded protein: CASSVGAGAVLFEQFF.

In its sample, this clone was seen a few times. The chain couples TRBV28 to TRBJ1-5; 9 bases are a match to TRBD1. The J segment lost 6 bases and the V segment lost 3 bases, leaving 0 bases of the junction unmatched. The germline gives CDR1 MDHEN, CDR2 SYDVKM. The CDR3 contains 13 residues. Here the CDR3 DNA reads TGTGCCAGCAGTTTGGACAGGGGTCAGCCCCAGCATTTT. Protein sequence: CASSLDRGQPQHF.

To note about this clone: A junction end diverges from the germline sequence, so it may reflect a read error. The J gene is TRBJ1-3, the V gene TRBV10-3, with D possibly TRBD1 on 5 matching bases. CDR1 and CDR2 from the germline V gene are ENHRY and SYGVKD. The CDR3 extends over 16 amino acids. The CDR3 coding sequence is TGTGCAATCAAGGAGACAGAAATTCGCTCTGGAAACACCATATATTTT. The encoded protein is CAIKETEIRSGNTIYF.

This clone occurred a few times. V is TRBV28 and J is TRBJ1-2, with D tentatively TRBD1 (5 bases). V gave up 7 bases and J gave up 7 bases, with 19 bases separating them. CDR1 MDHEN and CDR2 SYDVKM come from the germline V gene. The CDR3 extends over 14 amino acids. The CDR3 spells CASMQTALVGGYTF. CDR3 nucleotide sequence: TGTGCCAGCATGCAGACAGCTTTAGTAGGTGGCTACACCTTC.